This record covers a single TCR beta chain. A Seattle source enrolled patients during active infection and followed them longitudinally. Data came from immunoSEQ multiplex PCR; TCRdb stores just in-frame clones and leaves some out. This sample has about 300,000 clones, with roughly 91% found just once. The entry originates in a study of blood T cell repertoires in COVID-19. Looking at the study overall: Spain, Italy and the United States supplied samples that represented acute and convalescent COVID-19. Sources were T cells, B-cell-depleted T cells, or PBMCs; the material itself was cDNA or gDNA.

The germline gives CDR1 SGHKS, CDR2 YYEKEE (reference sequence). The CDR3 is 15 residues long. J gave up 4 bases and V 3 bases, and 2 bases lay outside the gene matches. Sequenced: peripheral blood. This chain connects TRBV5-5 to TRBJ2-2; TRBD1 aligns across 11 bases. The TCR sequence derives from a young woman with COVID-19, enrolled during active disease. The CDR3 coding sequence is TGTGCCAGCAGCTGGGGACAGGGGGGCACCGGGGAGCTGTTTTTT. Translation gives CASSWGQGGTGELFF.